This is a list of T cell receptor beta chains from one sample in a study of early T cells in non-severe SARS-CoV-2 infection. TCRdb re-analysed the 5' RACE reads in MiXCR, keeping a single row per CDR3 protein. The sample has approximately 88,000 distinct CDR3 sequences, roughly 13% seen once. What was sequenced was whole blood. The receptors originated from an adult who was a healthcare worker with PCR-confirmed SARS-CoV-2 infection or an uninfected control (not recorded which). Each CDR3 is given with its conserved first and last residue. Size values are once, few and many counts, or a class for expanded clones, and some rows have none.

TRBV29-1 many CSGYEGGNGYTF
TRBV6-6 - CASSMAESSYEQYF
TRBV6-6 - CASSSGQTNEKLFF
TRBV7-8 many CASSFWQGYEKLFF
TRBV6-5 - CASSYTGKLSGNTIYF
TRBV6-5 few CASSSVRADTQYF
TRBV7-2 few CASSSTAGGQETQYF
TRBV19 few CASSPRTPGGNQPQHF
TRBV7-9 many CASSAAGNEQFF
TRBV6-5 - CASSYSNEENTEVFF
TRBV7-9 many CASSRPWPGDTQYF
TRBV6-2/TRBV6-3 few CASSYTDSNQPQHF
TRBV11-2 - CASSAATASHNEKLFF
TRBV11-2 - CASSFTGDPSPLHF
TRBV7-7 many CASSSKPGTEAFF
TRBV7-2 - CASSSIWVSGGATDEQFF
TRBV6-2/TRBV6-3 many CASSYPPGIPYEQYF
TRBV5-1 few CASRPAGGPYYEQYF
TRBV18 many CASSGGANTEAFF
TRBV20-1 - CSAREPPGTIGETQYF
TRBV20-1 many CSARSGTSGRGKETQYF
TRBV18 - CASSPRDLPNTEAFF
TRBV30 few CAWSWMNTEAFF
TRBV10-3 many CAIRGGGVLETQYF
TRBV20-1 - CSAREDAGKAFF
TRBV10-3 few CAISEVSVGNQPQHF
TRBV5-4 once CASSSDTLETQYF
TRBV30 many CAWRADQDTEAFF
TRBV11-2 many CASSSRTSGGHNEQFF
TRBV7-9 few CASTKDSLNTEAFF
TRBV7-6 - CASSWDRGPLSYGYTF
TRBV7-6 many CASSLRKGQGARSAQYF
TRBV2 few CASSETDRDNEQFF
TRBV4-2 many CASSPDRALGNTIYF
TRBV20-1 many CSATDGRVDKDYGYTF
TRBV18 - CASSPLVHTGNTIYF
TRBV6-2/TRBV6-3 few CASSARRGEGASYNEQFF
TRBV5-6 - CASSSSGGAPNEQFF